The present TCR beta chain was sequenced within a study of PD-1 blockade in classical Hodgkin lymphoma. Findings and caveats of the study: Repertoire differences lack defined causes, possibly disease activity or prior therapy.

Using immunoSEQ multiplex PCR, the repertoire was profiled, and TCRdb retains in-frame clones only, with some absent. This sample has around 32,000 clones, with around 89% found just once. Trimming took 3 bases from V and 9 from J; bases not matched to a gene: 7. The CDR3 runs to 14 residues. Germline V CDR1 and CDR2: SGHTA, FQGTGA. This clone was seen only a few times. The antigen remains undetermined. The sample's time point: newly diagnosed, previously untreated cHL patient sample. Isolation of CD4+ T cells from thawed PBMCs was performed by magnetic negative selection. The receptor's source is a human donor with classical Hodgkin lymphoma. Source material: CD4+ T cells from blood. This chain links TRBV7-3 with TRBJ2-1, with 8 bases that match TRBD2. CDR3 sequence reads: CASSLAGGGGEQFF. DNA for the CDR3: TGTGCCAGCAGCTTGGCGGGAGGCGGCGGTGAGCAGTTCTTC.